The T cell receptor beta chain described here comes from a study of control samples from healthy donors and cancer patients. This CDR3 has 17 residues. The trim removed 2 bases at V and 3 bases at J, leaving 5 bases unmatched. Germline lookup yields CDR1 MRHNA and CDR2 SNTAGT. TCRdb keeps only in-frame clones here, not all; method: immunoSEQ multiplex PCR. The table records about 140,000 clones, approximately 86% of them present only once. The chain is built from TRBV6-4 and TRBJ1-4, with 11 bases lining up with TRBD1. Sequencing input: blood. The receptor comes from a young woman in good health. CDR3 region: CASSDGTGGRSNEKLFF. Written as DNA, the CDR3 is TGTGCCAGCAGTGACGGGACAGGGGGTAGGTCTAATGAAAAACTGTTTTTT.